What follows are 27 T cell receptor beta chains derived from one specimen sequenced in a study of blood T cell repertoires in COVID-19. Profiled with immunoSEQ multiplex PCR; TCRdb holds only in-frame clones, not every one. Among approximately 250,000 clones listed, roughly 85% were seen once. Sequences were obtained from PBMCs or T cells enriched from blood (not recorded which). The receptors come from a woman between 50 and 59 years old with acute COVID-19.

The rearrangement links TRBV18 to TRBJ1-2; D may be TRBD1 (5 bases). The CDR3 spans 15 residues. Germline values: CDR1 KGHSH, CDR2 LQKENI. The germline V and J ends were trimmed by 1 base and 4 bases, with 13 bases remaining between them. Here the CDR3 DNA reads TGTGCCAGCTCACCACAGGAGGGGTACGGCTATGGCTACACCTTC. This sequence encodes CASSPQEGYGYGYTF.

The gene calls are TRBV6-5 and TRBJ2-7, with 8 bases identical to TRBD2. Germline CDR1 MNHEY, CDR2 SVGAGI. This CDR3 has 14 amino acids. Trimming took 5 bases from V and 3 from J; bases not matched to a gene: 6. CDR3 sequence (DNA): TGTGCCAGCAGTCTAAGCGGGGGCCTCTACGAGCAGTACTTC. Translation gives CASSLSGGLYEQYF.

The V and J genes are TRBV4-2 and TRBJ1-1; no definite D call. Germline assignment: CDR1 LGHNA and CDR2 YNFKEQ. The CDR3 runs 13 residues. V lost 0 bases, J lost 7 bases, and 9 bases lay in between. This chain's CDR3 is CASSQDFADEAFF. CDR3 sequence (DNA): TGTGCCAGCAGCCAAGATTTCGCAGATGAAGCTTTCTTT.

The genes are TRBV3-1 (or the pseudogene TRBV3-2) and TRBJ1-2; 7 nucleotides match TRBD1. This CDR3 is 14 amino acids long. Looked up from germline, CDR1 is LGHDT and CDR2 is YNNKEL (reference sequence). J lost 4 bases, V lost 3 bases, and 5 bases had no gene match. CDR3 sequence (DNA): TGTGCCAGCAGCCAGAACAGGGGAGGCTATGGCTACACCTTC. Translation gives CASSQNRGGYGYTF.

This rearrangement joins TRBV5-6 to TRBJ2-5; D unclear. CDR1 is SGHDT, CDR2 YYEEEE, per germline. CDR3 length equals 12 residues. V was trimmed by 4 bases and J by 5 bases, leaving 9 bases between them. The CDR3 DNA follows: TGTGCCAGCAGCCGTTACTCGGAGACCCAGTACTTC. This gives the protein CASSRYSETQYF.

The CDR3 reads CASSQDAAYGYTF. The CDR3 DNA sequence: TGTGCCAGCAGCCAAGACGCGGCCTATGGCTACACCTTC. The J gene is TRBJ1-2, the V gene TRBV14, with D unclear. Trimming left V 0 bases short and J 4 bases short, with 6 bases between. This CDR3 has 13 residues. Germline CDR1 reads SGHDN; CDR2 reads FVKESK.

V usage is TRBV29-1 and J usage is TRBJ2-2, with 10 bases fitting TRBD1. The CDR3 consists of 13 residues. Germline CDR1 is SQVTM and CDR2 is ANQGSEA. The CDR3 DNA reads TGCAGTGGACAGGGGGGTGCCGGCGGGGAGCTGTTTTTT. This gives the protein CSGQGGAGGELFF.

J is TRBJ2-1 and V is TRBV19; D may be TRBD1 (5 bases). CDR1 and CDR2 (germline): LNHDA, SQIVND (reference sequence). Trimming left V 3 bases short and J 6 bases short, with 9 bases between. This CDR3 has 13 amino acids. The CDR3: CASSIQGFNEQFF. The CDR3 DNA reads TGTGCCAGTAGTATTCAGGGCTTCAATGAGCAGTTCTTC.

This sequence joins TRBV11-1 and TRBJ2-7, with D hard to call. CDR3 length equals 12 residues. The germline CDR1 and CDR2 sequences are SGHAT and FQDESV (reference sequence). V lost 5 bases to trimming and J lost 0 bases, with 5 bases between them. CDR3 coding DNA: TGTGCCAGCAGCCTTAGCTCCTACGAGCAGTACTTC. It yields the protein CASSLSSYEQYF.

V gene TRBV11-2 combines with J gene TRBJ2-7, with 8 positions matching TRBD1. Germline assignment: CDR1 SGHAT and CDR2 FQNNGV. The J segment lost 0 bases and the V segment lost 5 bases, leaving 6 bases of the junction unmatched. This CDR3 comprises 15 residues. For the CDR3, the DNA is TGTGCCAGCAGCCCCACCGGGACAGGCTCCTACGAGCAGTACTTC. Translated: CASSPTGTGSYEQYF.

This clone has just one count. The chain combines TRBV5-1 with TRBJ1-1; TRBD1 is a possible D gene (6 bases). The V end was cut by 4 bases, the J end by 1 base, with 8 bases between. Per germline, CDR1 SGHRS and CDR2 YFSETQ. This CDR3 contains 13 residues. In DNA form, the CDR3 reads TGCGCCAGCAGCGTACAGGGGAACACTGAAGCTTTCTTT. This translates into CASSVQGNTEAFF.

The rearrangement uses TRBV19 and TRBJ1-2; possibly TRBD1 for D (5 bases). The germline V gene has CDR1 LNHDA and CDR2 SQIVND (reference sequence). This CDR3 comprises 12 residues. With 6 bases removed from V and 8 bases from J, the gap between germline ends came to 13 bases. CDR3 in amino acids: CASSGGFGGYTF. The CDR3 nucleotides are TGTGCCAGTAGCGGGGGGTTCGGGGGCTACACCTTC.

The chain couples TRBV18 to TRBJ1-1; D not resolved. V lost 3 bases to trimming and J lost 1 base, with 6 bases between them. The CDR3 is made up of 13 amino acids. Germline V gene data show CDR1 as KGHSH and CDR2 as LQKENI. The CDR3 DNA reads TGTGCCAGCTCACCTGAACAGAACACTGAAGCTTTCTTT. It specifies CASSPEQNTEAFF. The whole variable domain, remainder taken from reference TRBV18 and TRBJ1-1, is NAGVMQNPRHLVRRRGQEARLRCSPMKGHSHVYWYRQLPEEGLKFMVYLQKENIIDESGMPKERFSAEFPKEGPSILRIQQVVRGDSAAYFCASSPEQNTEAFFGQGTRLTVV.

The chain couples TRBV6-5 to TRBJ1-2, with D tentatively TRBD1 (6 bases). This CDR3 spans 15 amino acids. V was pared by 0 bases and J by 3 bases, with 11 bases between. CDR1 and CDR2 from the germline V gene are MNHEY and SVGAGI. DNA for the CDR3: TGTGCCAGCAGTTACTCCTTACAGGGCGACTATGGCTACACCTTC. Translation: CASSYSLQGDYGYTF.

CDR3 DNA: TGTGCCATCAGTCCTTCTCCCGGGACAGGGGGCGAGGCTTTCTTT. This encodes CAISPSPGTGGEAFF. V gene TRBV10-3 combines with J gene TRBJ1-1; 12 nucleotides line up with TRBD1. The CDR3 is 15 amino acids. The V segment lost 5 bases and the J segment 11 bases; nucleotides outside the gene matches: 12. Germline V lookup: CDR1 ENHRY, CDR2 SYGVKD.

The chain carries TRBV7-8 and TRBJ2-2; 11 bases line up with TRBD2. The V segment lost 1 base and the J segment 0 bases; nucleotides outside the gene matches: 4. This CDR3 comprises 18 residues. Germline assignment: CDR1 SGHVS and CDR2 FQNEAQ. CDR3 region: CASSLVTSGGANTGELFF. Here the CDR3 DNA reads TGTGCCAGCAGCTTAGTTACTAGCGGGGGCGCGAACACCGGGGAGCTGTTTTTT.

This clone came up a few times. The CDR3 here is CASSLAWAGENTEAFF. The CDR3 DNA follows: TGTGCCAGCAGCTTAGCGTGGGCGGGGGAGAACACTGAAGCTTTCTTT. The chain is built from TRBV7-9 and TRBJ1-1, with TRBD1 as a possible D gene (5 bases). Trimming stripped 0 bases from V and 1 base from J, with 12 bases between. The germline V gene encodes CDR1 SEHNR and CDR2 FQNEAQ (reference sequence). CDR3 size: 16 residues.

Here the CDR3 reads CASSLRPGEGRTNEKLFF. For the CDR3, the DNA is TGCGCCAGCAGCTTGCGCCCCGGGGAGGGTAGGACTAATGAAAAACTGTTTTTT. The V call is TRBV5-1, the J call TRBJ1-4, with D unclear. The V gene lost 1 base and the J gene lost 2 bases, with 18 bases spanning the gap. CDR1 and CDR2 (germline): SGHRS, YFSETQ. This CDR3 contains 18 residues.

The rearrangement links TRBV5-8 to TRBJ2-7, with D perhaps matching TRBD1 (6 bases). The CDR3 runs 16 residues. V was pared by 7 bases and J by 1 base, with 21 bases between. Germline values: CDR1 SGHTS, CDR2 YDEGEE. The chain's CDR3 is CASAAQGPLMSYEQYF. The CDR3 DNA reads as TGTGCCAGCGCGGCCCAGGGGCCGTTAATGTCCTACGAGCAGTACTTC.

Here the CDR3 reads CASSPGDRDGGYTF. CDR3 coding DNA: TGTGCCAGCTCACCAGGGGACAGGGATGGTGGCTACACCTTC. The chain is built from TRBV18 and TRBJ1-2; 9 nucleotides match TRBD1. Germline assignment: CDR1 KGHSH and CDR2 LQKENI. The CDR3 contains 14 residues. V lost 2 bases, J lost 7 bases, and 5 bases stayed unmatched.

The J gene is TRBJ1-1, the V gene TRBV5-1; 7 bases fit TRBD1. Germline-derived CDR1 and CDR2 are SGHRS and YFSETQ. The V and J ends lost 0 bases and 7 bases, in that order; junction bases with no gene match: 6. The CDR3 length is 14 residues. CDR3: CASSLGQGTDEAFF. The CDR3 DNA reads as TGCGCCAGCAGCTTGGGACAGGGCACGGATGAAGCTTTCTTT.

This clone was counted a few times. The chain recombines TRBV10-3 with TRBJ1-1; D is perhaps TRBD1 (6 bases). CDR1 and CDR2 (germline): ENHRY, SYGVKD. The V end was cut by 6 bases, the J end by 2 bases, with 10 bases between. CDR3 length equals 13 residues. The CDR3 reads CAISRGANTEAFF. The CDR3 nucleotides read TGTGCCATCAGCAGGGGAGCTAACACTGAAGCTTTCTTT.

This clone appeared a few times. This chain connects TRBV25-1 to TRBJ1-1; the match to TRBD1 covers 9 bases. Germline CDR1 reads MGHDK; CDR2 reads SYGVNS. The ends lost 7 bases at V and 2 bases at J; junction bases unmatched: 5. The CDR3 contains 14 residues. CDR3 coding DNA: TGTGCCAGCACAGGACAGGGGAAAAACACTGAAGCTTTCTTT. Encoded protein: CASTGQGKNTEAFF.

This chain joins TRBV6-1 and TRBJ1-4; D perhaps matches TRBD1 (5 bases). CDR1 is MNHNS and CDR2 is SASEGT in the germline V gene. V shed 2 bases and J shed 4 bases, with 14 bases lying between them. The CDR3 runs to 16 residues. CDR3 residues: CASSESGGEGNEKLFF. The CDR3 coding sequence is TGTGCCAGCAGTGAAAGTGGGGGGGAGGGTAATGAAAAACTGTTTTTT.

Remarks on this clone: A read error may account for a junction end that differs from germline. The genes are TRBV10-3 and TRBJ1-5, with D possibly being TRBD1 (5 bases). This CDR3 is built from 13 residues. Germline values: CDR1 ENHRY, CDR2 SYGVKD. CDR3 sequence: CAIGEAGNQPQHF. The CDR3 coding sequence is TGTGCCATCGGTGAGGCAGGGAATCAGCCCCAGCATTTT.

With regard to this clone: Relative to the germline gene, one junction end is altered; a read error may explain this. The genes are TRBV10-3 and TRBJ1-3; no firm D call. The CDR3 has 12 residues. Per germline, CDR1 ENHRY and CDR2 SYGVKD. The CDR3 spells CAIKSSGNTIYF. In nucleotides, the CDR3 is TGTGCGATCAAGAGCTCTGGAAACACCATATATTTT.

This chain joins TRBV5-1 and TRBJ2-4, with D maybe TRBD1 (6 bases). CDR3 length: 16 amino acids. CDR1 SGHRS and CDR2 YFSETQ come from the germline V gene. V dropped 0 bases and J dropped 1 base, with 11 bases sitting between them. CDR3 bases: TGCGCCAGCAGCTTGGGGCAGGGGTGGGCCAAAAACATTCAGTACTTC. Translation gives CASSLGQGWAKNIQYF.